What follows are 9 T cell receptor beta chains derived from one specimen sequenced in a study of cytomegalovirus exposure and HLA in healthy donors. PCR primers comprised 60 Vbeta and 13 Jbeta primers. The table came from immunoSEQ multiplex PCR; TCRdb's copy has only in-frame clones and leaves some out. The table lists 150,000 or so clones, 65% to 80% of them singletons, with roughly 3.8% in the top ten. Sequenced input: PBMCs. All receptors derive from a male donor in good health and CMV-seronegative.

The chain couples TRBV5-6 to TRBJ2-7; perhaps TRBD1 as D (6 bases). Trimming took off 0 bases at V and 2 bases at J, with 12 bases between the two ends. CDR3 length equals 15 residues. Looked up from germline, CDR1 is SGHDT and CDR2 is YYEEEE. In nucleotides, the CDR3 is TGTGCCAGCAGCTTGGACCAGGACAGAGCCTACGAGCAGTACTTC. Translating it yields CASSLDQDRAYEQYF.

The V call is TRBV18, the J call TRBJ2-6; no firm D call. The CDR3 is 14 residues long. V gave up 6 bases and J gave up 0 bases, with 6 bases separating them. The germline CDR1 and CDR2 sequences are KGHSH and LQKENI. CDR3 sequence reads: CASSMSSGANVLTF. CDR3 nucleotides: TGTGCCAGCTCCATGAGCTCTGGGGCCAACGTCCTGACTTTC.

The CDR3 bases are TGTGCCAGCAGCCGAGAATGGACAGGGAACGAGCAGTACTTC. Protein: CASSREWTGNEQYF. The chain combines TRBV5-4 with TRBJ2-7; 8 nucleotides agree with TRBD1. The CDR3 consists of 14 residues. In germline, CDR1 is SGHNT, CDR2 YYREEE (reference sequence). V trimming: 4 bases; J trimming: 5 bases; junction bases outside the gene matches: 8. Using reference TRBV5-4 and TRBJ2-7 for the parts outside the CDR3, the full variable domain is ETGVTQSPTHLIKTRGQQVTLRCSSQSGHNTVSWYQQALGQGPQFIFQYYREEENGRGNFPPRFSGLQFPNYSSELNVNALELDDSALYLCASSREWTGNEQYFGPGTRLTVT.

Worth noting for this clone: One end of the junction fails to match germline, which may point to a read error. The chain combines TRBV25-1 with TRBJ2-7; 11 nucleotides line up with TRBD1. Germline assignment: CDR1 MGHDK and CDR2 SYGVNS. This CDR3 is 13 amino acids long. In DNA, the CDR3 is TGCGCCGTCGGCTGGGACAGGGGGTACGAGCAGTACTTC. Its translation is CAVGWDRGYEQYF.

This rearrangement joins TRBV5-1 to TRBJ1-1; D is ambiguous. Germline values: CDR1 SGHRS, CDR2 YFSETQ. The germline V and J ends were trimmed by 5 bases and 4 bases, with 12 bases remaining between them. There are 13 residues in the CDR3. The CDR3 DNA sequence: TGCGCCAGCAGTTCGACCGGGAGCACTGAAGCTTTCTTT. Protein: CASSSTGSTEAFF.

Here the CDR3 DNA reads TGTGCCAGCAGCCATTCCCCTAGGGGTGAGCAGTACTTC. It codes for CASSHSPRGEQYF. V and J are TRBV14 and TRBJ2-7; a weak D match, TRBD1 (5 bases). The V gene lost 3 bases and the J gene lost 7 bases, with 13 bases spanning the gap. Germline V gene data show CDR1 as SGHDN and CDR2 as FVKESK. The CDR3 covers 13 residues.

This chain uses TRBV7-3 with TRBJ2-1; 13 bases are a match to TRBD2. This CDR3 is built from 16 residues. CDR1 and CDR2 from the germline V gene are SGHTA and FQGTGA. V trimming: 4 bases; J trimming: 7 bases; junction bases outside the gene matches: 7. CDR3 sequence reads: CASSSRLAGGLNEQFF. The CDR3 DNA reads TGTGCCAGCAGCTCAAGACTAGCGGGAGGCTTGAATGAGCAGTTCTTC.

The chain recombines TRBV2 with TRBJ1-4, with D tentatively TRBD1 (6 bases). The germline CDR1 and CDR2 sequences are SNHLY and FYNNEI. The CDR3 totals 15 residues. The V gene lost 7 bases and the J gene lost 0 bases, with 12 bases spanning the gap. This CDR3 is CASTYTGTTNEKLFF. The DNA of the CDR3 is TGTGCCAGCACCTATACAGGGACAACTAATGAAAAACTGTTTTTT.

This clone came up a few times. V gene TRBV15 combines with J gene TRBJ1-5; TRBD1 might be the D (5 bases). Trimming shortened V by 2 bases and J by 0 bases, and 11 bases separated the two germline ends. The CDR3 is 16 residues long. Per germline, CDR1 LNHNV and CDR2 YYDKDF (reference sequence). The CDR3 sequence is CATSRIAGYSNQPQHF. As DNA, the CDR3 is TGTGCCACCAGCAGAATCGCAGGGTATAGCAATCAGCCCCAGCATTTT.